What follows are 32 T cell receptor beta chains derived from one specimen sequenced in a study of cytomegalovirus exposure and HLA in healthy donors. 60 Vbeta and 13 Jbeta primers were used in PCR. Only in-frame clones appear in the TCRdb table, and some are missing; sequencing was by immunoSEQ multiplex PCR. Of around 54,000 clones in the sample, about 78% are singletons; the top ten hold 7% to 10%. Sequenced material: PBMCs. These receptors originate from a man between 25 and 39 years old in good health and CMV-seropositive.

CDR3 DNA sequence: TGTGCCAGCAGTTCAGACAGGACCCTCTCCTACGAGCAGTACTTC. Translated, it gives CASSSDRTLSYEQYF. This chain links TRBV27 with TRBJ2-7; TRBD1 might be the D (6 bases). CDR3 length: 15 residues. CDR1 is MNHEY, CDR2 SMNVEV, per germline (reference sequence). Trimming took off 4 bases at V and 0 bases at J, with 13 bases between the two ends.

The V and J genes are TRBV27 and TRBJ2-5; 14 bases agree with TRBD2. CDR3 length: 18 amino acids. V lost 5 bases to trimming and J lost 5 bases; unmatched junction nucleotides: 13. Per the germline V gene, CDR1 is MNHEY and CDR2 is SMNVEV (reference sequence). The DNA of the CDR3 is TGTGCCAGCAGTCCGCTGGGACTAGCGGGGGTGATTACGGAGACCCAGTACTTC. It encodes CASSPLGLAGVITETQYF.

The count of this clone is one. The rearrangement links TRBV5-6 to TRBJ1-1; D gene uncertain. CDR1 and CDR2 (germline): SGHDT, YYEEEE. CDR3 length: 15 amino acids. Trimming removed 2 bases at V and 1 base at J, with 12 bases between. CDR3 loop: CASSFDGGKNTEAFF. The DNA of the CDR3 is TGTGCCAGCAGCTTCGACGGAGGGAAGAACACTGAAGCTTTCTTT. Drawing the rest from reference TRBV5-6 and TRBJ1-1, the complete variable domain is DAGVTQSPTHLIKTRGQQVTLRCSPKSGHDTVSWYQQALGQGPQFIFQYYEEEERQRGNFPDRFSGHQFPNYSSELNVNALLLGDSALYLCASSFDGGKNTEAFFGQGTRLTVV.

This chain links TRBV9 with TRBJ2-2; TRBD2 agrees at 10 bases. Germline values: CDR1 SGDLS, CDR2 YYNGEE. J gave up 11 bases and V 3 bases, and 13 bases lay outside the gene matches. This CDR3 has 16 residues. In DNA form, the CDR3 reads TGTGCCAGCAGCGATCAGCGGGGGGGCCCCCTAAACGAGCTGTTTTTT. Translation gives CASSDQRGGPLNELFF.

The gene calls are TRBV6-6 and TRBJ1-6, with 7 bases fitting TRBD1. The CDR3 length is 13 residues. The ends lost 6 bases at V and 8 bases at J; junction bases unmatched: 4. The germline V gene has CDR1 MNHNY and CDR2 SVGAGI (reference sequence). The CDR3 sequence: CASRLDRDSPLHF. As DNA, the CDR3 is TGTGCCAGCAGACTCGACAGGGATTCACCCCTCCACTTT.

This clone was counted a single time. The rearrangement uses TRBV7-6 and TRBJ2-5; no firm D call. The V end lost 2 bases, the J end lost 5 bases, and 6 bases lay between the germline ends. From germline, CDR1 is SGHVS and CDR2 FNYEAQ. This CDR3 has 12 residues. The CDR3 protein is CASSLIEETQYF. The CDR3 region has the DNA TGTGCCAGCAGCTTAATAGAGGAGACCCAGTACTTC.

In this sample, this clone turned up once. The V gene is TRBV5-6, the J gene TRBJ1-1; weak D call: TRBD1 (5 bases). V lost 4 bases to trimming and J lost 5 bases, with 18 bases between them. Germline CDR1 and CDR2: SGHDT and YYEEEE. CDR3 length: 15 residues. The CDR3 loop reads CASSPYGRGPTEAFF. CDR3 nucleotides: TGTGCCAGCAGCCCTTACGGGAGGGGCCCTACTGAAGCTTTCTTT.

A word on this clone: A read error may account for a junction end that differs from germline. The chain uses TRBV18 and TRBJ1-6, with D possibly TRBD1 on 6 matching bases. The CDR3 has 12 amino acids. The V gene's germline CDR1 is KGHSH and CDR2 LQKENI. CDR3 loop: CASQIPTGLLFF. CDR3 coding DNA: TGTGCCAGCCAAATACCGACAGGCCTCCTGTTCTTT.

The V and J genes are TRBV7-9 and TRBJ2-3; 8 nucleotides line up with TRBD1. J gave up 0 bases and V 8 bases, and 7 bases lay outside the gene matches. There are 15 residues in the CDR3. Germline V lookup: CDR1 SEHNR, CDR2 FQNEAQ (reference sequence). CDR3 residues: CASGDRGGSTDTQYF. The CDR3 DNA sequence: TGTGCCAGCGGCGACAGGGGCGGGAGCACAGATACGCAGTATTTT.

The CDR3 DNA sequence: TGTGCCAGCAGTCCACAGGGTAACTATGGCTACACCTTC. This encodes CASSPQGNYGYTF. The chain has TRBV28 and TRBJ1-2; the D gene is possibly TRBD1 (6 bases). Deletions cut 5 bases from V and 1 base from J, with 8 bases between. The CDR3 is made up of 13 amino acids. The germline V gene encodes CDR1 MDHEN and CDR2 SYDVKM.

CDR3 loop: CATTGGDTGELFF. Written as DNA, the CDR3 is TGTGCCACAACAGGGGGCGACACCGGGGAGCTGTTTTTT. The V and J genes are TRBV7-3 and TRBJ2-2; TRBD1 matches at 9 bases. The CDR3 spans 13 residues. The junction had 3 bases not matched to a gene; V was cut back by 10 bases and J by 3 bases. The germline V gene has CDR1 SGHTA and CDR2 FQGTGA.

The chain carries TRBV5-1 and TRBJ2-1, with 8 positions matching TRBD1. The CDR3 has 14 amino acids. The germline CDR1 and CDR2 sequences are SGHRS and YFSETQ. With V trimmed by 4 bases and J by 4 bases, 4 bases remained unmatched. The CDR3 sequence: CASSTGQEYNEQFF. The CDR3 region has the DNA TGCGCCAGCAGCACGGGACAGGAGTACAATGAGCAGTTCTTC.

This clone was detected once. This chain links TRBV30 with TRBJ1-2, with D possibly being TRBD1 (6 bases). Germline lookup yields CDR1 GTSNPN and CDR2 SVGIG (reference sequence). The germline V and J ends were trimmed by 1 base and 4 bases, with 7 bases remaining between them. This CDR3 contains 12 residues. The CDR3 region is CAWSDRAYGYTF. The DNA of the CDR3 is TGTGCCTGGAGTGACAGGGCCTATGGCTACACCTTC.

The CDR3: CASSLVSGQGRTEAFF. In DNA, the CDR3 is TGTGCCAGCAGCTTAGTATCGGGACAGGGTCGGACTGAAGCTTTCTTT. V gene TRBV7-2 combines with J gene TRBJ1-1; 9 positions match TRBD1. The CDR3 sequence is 16 residues long. V shed 1 base, J shed 5 bases, and the junction held 8 bases outside the gene matches. The germline CDR1 and CDR2 sequences are SGHTA and FQGNSA.

The chain couples TRBV7-8 to TRBJ1-2; 7 bases are shared with TRBD1. Losses at the gene ends were 1 base for V and 8 bases for J; bases not matched to a gene: 4. Germline V gene sequence: CDR1 SGHVS, CDR2 FQNEAQ. The CDR3 sequence is 13 residues long. The CDR3 reads CASSLGTGVGYTF. In DNA form, the CDR3 reads TGTGCCAGCAGCTTAGGTACAGGGGTGGGCTACACCTTC. Together with reference TRBV7-8 and TRBJ1-2, the CDR3 gives the full variable domain: GAGVSQSPRYKVAKRGQDVALRCDPISGHVSLFWYQQALGQGPEFLTYFQNEAQLDKSGLPSDRFFAERPEGSVSTLKIQRTQQEDSAVYLCASSLGTGVGYTFGSGTRLTVV.

This chain links TRBV5-4 with TRBJ1-1, with a possible D match to TRBD1 (5 bases). Germline V gives CDR1 SGHNT, CDR2 YYREEE (reference sequence). The CDR3 sequence is 16 residues long. V was pared by 3 bases and J by 0 bases, with 15 bases between. CDR3: CASSSRAGTMNTEAFF. In DNA, the CDR3 is TGTGCCAGCAGCTCCAGGGCAGGGACTATGAACACTGAAGCTTTCTTT.

The chain links TRBV9 to TRBJ2-2, with a weak D call TRBD2 (7 bases). Per the germline V gene, CDR1 is SGDLS and CDR2 is YYNGEE. The CDR3 totals 16 residues. V was cut by 6 bases and J by 0 bases, with 15 bases left in between. CDR3 loop: CASTRGGGANTGELFF. The DNA for the CDR3 is TGTGCCAGCACCAGAGGGGGGGGCGCGAACACCGGGGAGCTGTTTTTT.

The chain uses TRBV7-9 and TRBJ1-5; 8 bases are a match to TRBD1. V was pared by 1 base and J by 4 bases, with 3 bases of the junction left unmatched. This CDR3 has 15 amino acids. Germline assignment: CDR1 SEHNR and CDR2 FQNEAQ (reference sequence). The DNA of the CDR3 is TGTGCCAGCAGCTTAGTGGGGACAGGTAATCAGCCCCAGCATTTT. Translating it yields CASSLVGTGNQPQHF.

The V call is TRBV7-2, the J call TRBJ2-2; 8 bases agree with TRBD2. Trimming took 5 bases from V and 3 from J; bases not matched to a gene: 2. The CDR3 extends over 14 amino acids. CDR1 is SGHTA and CDR2 is FQGNSA in the germline V gene. The chain's CDR3 is CASSRGGYTGELFF. The CDR3 DNA reads as TGTGCCAGCAGCCGGGGGGGATACACCGGGGAGCTGTTTTTT.

This chain connects TRBV30 to TRBJ1-2; TRBD1 aligns across 7 bases. This CDR3 has 15 residues. Germline V lookup: CDR1 GTSNPN, CDR2 SVGIG (reference sequence). After removal of 0 bases from V and 8 bases from J, the junction contained 12 bases not matched to a gene. CDR3 DNA: TGTGCCTGGAGTGTACTTCGGGACAGAGGGGTCGGCTACACCTTC. It translates to CAWSVLRDRGVGYTF. Complete variable domain (other parts from reference TRBV30 and TRBJ1-2): SQTIHQWPATLVQPVGSPLSLECTVEGTSNPNLYWYRQAAGRGLQLLFYSVGIGQISSEVPQNLSASRPQDRQFILSSKKLLLSDSGFYLCAWSVLRDRGVGYTFGSGTRLTVV.

V usage is TRBV6-5 and J usage is TRBJ2-2; D is unresolved. The CDR3 loop spans 12 amino acids. The V and J ends lost 7 bases and 5 bases respectively, with 8 bases between them. The V gene's germline CDR1 is MNHEY and CDR2 SVGAGI. CDR3 in DNA: TGTGCCAGCACCCTAGGAACCGGGGAGCTGTTTTTT. Its protein is CASTLGTGELFF.

Comments on this clone: Within the sample, other DNA sequences also encode this same CDR3. The V gene is TRBV5-6, the J gene TRBJ1-6; D is uncertain. Germline-derived CDR1 and CDR2 are SGHDT and YYEEEE. The CDR3 spans 15 residues. Trimming left V 2 bases short and J 5 bases short, with 11 bases between. This CDR3 is CASSFRYGDNSPLHF. The CDR3 nucleotides read TGTGCCAGCAGCTTCCGCTACGGAGATAATTCACCCCTCCACTTT.

The rearrangement links TRBV18 to TRBJ1-2; 10 bases align to TRBD1. J gave up 7 bases and V 5 bases, and 4 bases lay outside the gene matches. This CDR3 spans 13 amino acids. Germline-derived CDR1 and CDR2 are KGHSH and LQKENI. The CDR3 DNA sequence: TGTGCCAGCTCATCGGGACAGGGGTTTGGCTACACCTTC. Amino acid sequence: CASSSGQGFGYTF. The full variable domain, in which reference TRBV18 and TRBJ1-2 provide the parts outside the CDR3, is NAGVMQNPRHLVRRRGQEARLRCSPMKGHSHVYWYRQLPEEGLKFMVYLQKENIIDESGMPKERFSAEFPKEGPSILRIQQVVRGDSAAYFCASSSGQGFGYTFGSGTRLTVV.

This chain joins TRBV27 and TRBJ1-4; D is undetermined. This CDR3 comprises 14 residues. Germline CDR1 reads MNHEY; CDR2 reads SMNVEV (reference sequence). Trimming took off 10 bases at V and 8 bases at J, with 20 bases between the two ends. The DNA for the CDR3 is TGTGCCACCCAAAGGAGCCCCTCTGCCGAAAAACTGTTTTTT. This sequence encodes CATQRSPSAEKLFF.

The chain is built from TRBV11-2 and TRBJ1-2; a weak D match, TRBD1 (5 bases). CDR3 size: 14 residues. Germline V CDR1 and CDR2: SGHAT, FQNNGV. The V end was cut by 5 bases, the J end by 2 bases, with 12 bases between. CDR3 DNA sequence: TGTGCCAGCAGCCTACTCGGGGGGAACTATGGCTACACCTTC. Protein sequence: CASSLLGGNYGYTF.

V gene TRBV6-5 combines with J gene TRBJ2-1; 7 nucleotides match TRBD2. This CDR3 is built from 16 residues. The trim removed 2 bases at V and 5 bases at J, leaving 9 bases unmatched. Per the germline V gene, CDR1 is MNHEY and CDR2 is SVGAGI. CDR3 nucleotides: TGTGCCAGCAGTTACGCAAGGGGAGGGCCCAACAATGAGCAGTTCTTC. Amino acids: CASSYARGGPNNEQFF.

The chain is built from TRBV29-1 and TRBJ2-2; 7 bases align to TRBD1. This CDR3 is 15 amino acids long. Trimming cost V 5 bases and J 2 bases; bases outside gene matches: 8. The germline CDR1 and CDR2 sequences are SQVTM and ANQGSEA. The CDR3 protein is CSVNPIGGNTGELFF. The CDR3 DNA is TGCAGCGTTAACCCTATAGGGGGCAACACCGGGGAGCTGTTTTTT.

The V and J genes are TRBV15 and TRBJ2-7, with no clear D. The CDR3 has 16 residues. Deletions cut 0 bases from V and 3 bases from J, with 15 bases between. Germline V lookup: CDR1 LNHNV, CDR2 YYDKDF (reference sequence). CDR3 amino acids: CATSRDRVRNIYEQYF. CDR3 DNA: TGTGCCACCAGCAGAGATCGGGTGAGGAACATCTACGAGCAGTACTTC.

This chain links TRBV12-5 with TRBJ1-2; TRBD1 aligns across 8 bases. Trimming took 5 bases from V and 4 from J; bases not matched to a gene: 6. CDR3 length: 14 amino acids. Germline-derived CDR1 and CDR2 are LGHNT and FRNRAP. The CDR3 sequence: CASGPGGSAYGYTF. CDR3 sequence (DNA): TGTGCTAGTGGTCCAGGGGGCTCAGCCTATGGCTACACCTTC.

The rearrangement uses TRBV6-5 and TRBJ1-1; the match to TRBD1 covers 7 bases. Germline trimming cut 5 bases from V and 4 bases from J; bases unmatched to any gene: 4. The CDR3 runs to 13 residues. Germline V lookup: CDR1 MNHEY, CDR2 SVGAGI. CDR3 in amino acids: CASSTGQTTEAFF. CDR3 nucleotides: TGTGCCAGCAGTACGGGACAGACCACTGAAGCTTTCTTT.

The chain recombines TRBV28 with TRBJ2-1, with D perhaps matching TRBD1 (5 bases). Trimming took 6 bases from V and 9 from J, leaving 15 bases between them. Per the germline V gene, CDR1 is MDHEN and CDR2 is SYDVKM. The CDR3 is 13 amino acids. The CDR3 coding sequence is TGTGCCAGCAGCACAACCAGGGTAATTGAGCAGTTCTTC. Translated, it gives CASSTTRVIEQFF.

V is TRBV27 and J is TRBJ1-5, with D hard to call. V was shortened by 3 bases and J by 1 base, with 10 bases between the two germline ends. The CDR3 has 15 amino acids. CDR1 MNHEY and CDR2 SMNVEV come from the germline V gene (reference sequence). CDR3: CASSFMAGSNQPQHF. The CDR3 bases are TGTGCCAGCAGTTTTATGGCGGGGAGCAATCAGCCCCAGCATTTT.